This TCR beta chain was found in a study of B cell selection in AIRE deficiency. This table comes from immunoSEQ multiplex PCR, and its TCRdb copy is limited to in-frame clones, with some not included. The data hold about 23,000 clones, with 95% to 98% observed a single time. As regards this clone: The antigen is not known.

The sorted conventional CD4 T cells were gated as CD4+CD127+. Whole-study findings and limits: Healthy Tconv contained around two fifths of shared healthy Treg sequences; only TCRbeta sequenced. About a third of healthy-shared Treg sequences were found among patient Tconv cells.

Germline CDR1 reads MGHRA; CDR2 reads YSYEKL. The CDR3 totals 15 residues. V was pared by 1 base and J by 8 bases, with 12 bases between. Sequencing was done on a sample of conventional CD4+ T cells sorted from PBMCs. The rearrangement joins TRBV4-1 to TRBJ1-6, with D perhaps matching TRBD1 (5 bases). The sequence was collected from a human donor with AIRE deficiency. In nucleotides, the CDR3 is TGCGCCAGCAGCCAAGGTCAGGGAAGGTATTCACCCCTCCACTTT. It yields the protein CASSQGQGRYSPLHF.